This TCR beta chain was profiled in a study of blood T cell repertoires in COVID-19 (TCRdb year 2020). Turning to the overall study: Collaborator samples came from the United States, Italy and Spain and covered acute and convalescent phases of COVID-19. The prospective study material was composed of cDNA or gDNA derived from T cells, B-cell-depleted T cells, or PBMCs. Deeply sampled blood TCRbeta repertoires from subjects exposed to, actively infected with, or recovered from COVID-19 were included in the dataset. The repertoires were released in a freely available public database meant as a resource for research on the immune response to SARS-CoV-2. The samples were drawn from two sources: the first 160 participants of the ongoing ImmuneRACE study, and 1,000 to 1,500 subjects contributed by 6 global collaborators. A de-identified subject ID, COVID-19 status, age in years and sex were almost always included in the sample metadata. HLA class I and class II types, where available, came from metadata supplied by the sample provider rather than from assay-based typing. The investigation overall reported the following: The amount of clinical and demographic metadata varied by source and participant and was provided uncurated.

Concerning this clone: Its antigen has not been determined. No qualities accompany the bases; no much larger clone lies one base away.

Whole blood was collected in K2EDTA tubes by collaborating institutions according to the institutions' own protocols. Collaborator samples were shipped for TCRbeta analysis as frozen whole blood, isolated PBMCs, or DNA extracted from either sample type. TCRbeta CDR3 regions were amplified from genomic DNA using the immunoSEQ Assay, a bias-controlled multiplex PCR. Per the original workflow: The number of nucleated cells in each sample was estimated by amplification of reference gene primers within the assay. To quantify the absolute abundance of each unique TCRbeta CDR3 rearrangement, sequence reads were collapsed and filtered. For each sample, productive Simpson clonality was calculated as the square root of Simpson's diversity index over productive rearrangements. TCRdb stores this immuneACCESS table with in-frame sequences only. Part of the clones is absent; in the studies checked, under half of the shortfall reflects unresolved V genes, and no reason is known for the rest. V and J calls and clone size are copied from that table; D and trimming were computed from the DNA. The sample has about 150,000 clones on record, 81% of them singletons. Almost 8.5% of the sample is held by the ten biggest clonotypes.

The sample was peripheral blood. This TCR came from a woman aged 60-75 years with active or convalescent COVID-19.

This receptor has the CDR3 CASSQGAYEQYF. The bases are TGTGCCAGCAGCCAAGGGGCATACGAGCAGTACTTC. The chain is assembled from TRBV7-2 and TRBJ2-7, and the D gene may be TRBD1, 5 bases matching. Including cysteine and phenylalanine, the CDR3 has 12 amino acids. Of all the DNA, just the CDR3 is kept, 36 bases in frame from base 1. V loses 5 bases, J loses 4 bases, and the germline ends lie 9 bases apart. Sequences SGHTA (CDR1) and FQGNSA (CDR2) are obtained from the germline V gene. With all but the CDR3 taken from the reference TRBV7-2 and TRBJ2-7 genes, the full variable domain is: GAGVSQSPSNKVTEKGKDVELRCDPISGHTALYWYRQSLGQGLEFLIYFQGNSAPDKSGLPSDRFSAERTGGSVSTLTIQRTQQEDSAVYLCASSQGAYEQYFGPGTRLTVT.